Listed below are T cell receptor beta chains from one sample, sequenced in a study of cytomegalovirus exposure and HLA in healthy donors. Sequenced by immunoSEQ multiplex PCR; TCRdb stores in-frame clones only, minus some. The repertoire consists of some 150,000 clones, with approximately 69% occurring once and the leading ten covering under 2.5%. Source material: PBMCs. The source is a man aged 30 to 39 in good health and CMV-seronegative. Each CDR3 is given with its conserved first and last residue. The D gene is left open where the match is weak. The size field is filled for only some rows; it gives once, few, many or a size class.

13 | TRBJ1-1 | . | . | TRBV7-2 | TGTGCCAGCAGTTCCGGGTCCATCACTGAAGCTTTCTTT | CASSSGSITEAFF
16 | TRBJ1-3 | . | few | TRBV28 | TGTGCCAGTCTACCAAGCGGACAGAACTCTGGAAACACCATATATTTT | CASLPSGQNSGNTIYF
17 | TRBJ1-2 | . | . | TRBV21-1 | TGTGCCAGCAGCAAACCGGGGCGGGGCGATTGTTACTATGGCTACACCTTC | CASSKPGRGDCYYGYTF
14 | TRBJ2-7 | TRBD1 | . | TRBV7-6 | TGTGCCAGCAGCTTAACCGGGACAGCCTACGAGCAGTACTTC | CASSLTGTAYEQYF
15 | TRBJ2-5 | TRBD2 | . | TRBV4-1 | TGCGCCAGCAGCCAAGAAGTGGGCGGGGGGGAGACCCAGTACTTC | CASSQEVGGGETQYF
16 | TRBJ1-6 | . | . | TRBV10-3 | TGTGCCATCAGTGAGGAGATCCATCCCTATAATTCACCCCTCCACTTT | CAISEEIHPYNSPLHF
13 | TRBJ2-1 | . | . | TRBV7-2 | TGTGCCAGCAGCACCAGCTCCTACAATGAGCAGTTCTTC | CASSTSSYNEQFF
18 | TRBJ2-1 | TRBD2 | . | TRBV9 | TGTGCCAGCAGCGCCGATCCCAATGCGGGGGGGGTATACAATGAGCAGTTCTTC | CASSADPNAGGVYNEQFF
14 | TRBJ1-2 | TRBD1 | . | TRBV19 | TGTGCCAGTAGTATAGATACAGGGGACTATGGCTACACCTTC | CASSIDTGDYGYTF
15 | TRBJ2-7 | TRBD2 | . | TRBV5-4 | TGTGCCAGCAGTCCGGCGGCGGGGGGTTCCTACGAGCAGTACTTC | CASSPAAGGSYEQYF
12 | TRBJ1-5 | . | . | TRBV19 | TGTGCCGGGGGGGATAGCAATCAGCCCCAGCATTTT | CAGGDSNQPQHF
13 | TRBJ2-2 | TRBD1 | once | TRBV2 | TGTGCCAGCACCGACAGGGCAGAAGGGGAGCTGTTTTTT | CASTDRAEGELFF
16 | TRBJ2-2 | . | . | TRBV7-8 | TGTGCCAGCAGCTTAGCCTCGTTCAGGGGTAACGGGGAGCTGTTTTTT | CASSLASFRGNGELFF
14 | TRBJ2-5 | TRBD1 | few | TRBV5-1 | TGCGCCAGCAGCCCGGCGAGGGGGCGAGAGACCCAGTACTTC | CASSPARGRETQYF
12 | TRBJ2-7 | . | . | TRBV10-3 | TGTGCCATCAGGGATCAGGGTGACGAGCAGTACTTC | CAIRDQGDEQYF
14 | TRBJ2-7 | . | few | TRBV15 | TGTGCCACCAGCAGATACCTACAGGGATACGAGCAGTACTTC | CATSRYLQGYEQYF
16 | TRBJ1-6 | . | . | TRBV7-2 | TGTGCCAGCAGCCTCTACTTGACTCAATCAAATTCACCCCTCCACTTT | CASSLYLTQSNSPLHF
16 | TRBJ2-7 | . | few | TRBV5-6 | TGTGCCAGCAGCTTGGCCCAGGGCGGAGATGTGTACGAGCAGTACTTC | CASSLAQGGDVYEQYF
11 | TRBJ1-1 | . | . | TRBV29-1 | TGCAGCGCAGTCTGGTCCACTGAAGCTTTCTTT | CSAVWSTEAFF
14 | TRBJ2-7 | TRBD1 | . | TRBV6-1 | TGTGCCAGCAGCACCTTCCAGGGGGCCGGCGAGCAGTACTTC | CASSTFQGAGEQYF
16 | TRBJ2-1 | . | . | TRBV5-1 | TGCGCCAGCAGCTGGGCTGGGGGGCGGGGGTACAATGAGCAGTTCTTC | CASSWAGGRGYNEQFF
13 | TRBJ2-7 | TRBD1 | . | TRBV6-1 | TGTGCCAGCAAGGGACAGGAGCCCTACGAGCAGTACTTC | CASKGQEPYEQYF
16 | TRBJ2-3 | TRBD2 | . | TRBV28 | TGTGCCAGCAGTTTTAGCGGGGGTCTTTCCACAGATACGCAGTATTTT | CASSFSGGLSTDTQYF
16 | TRBJ1-6 | . | . | TRBV7-8 | TGTGCCAGCGGGGGGAGGTCCTACGACTCTAATTCACCCCTCCACTTT | CASGGRSYDSNSPLHF
15 | TRBJ2-1 | . | . | TRBV14 | TGTGCCAGCAGCCCTCTACGGGGAGCCTACAATGAGCAGTTCTTC | CASSPLRGAYNEQFF
16 | TRBJ1-1 | TRBD1 | . | TRBV25-1 | TGTGCCAGCAGTGATGAAATCGGGACAGGAGGCACTGAAGCTTTCTTT | CASSDEIGTGGTEAFF
18 | TRBJ1-3 | . | once | TRBV28 | TGTGCCAGCAGTGGGCCCCACGCCAGGCAGGCGGGAGGAAACACCATATATTTT | CASSGPHARQAGGNTIYF
12 | TRBJ2-1 | TRBD2 | . | TRBV6-5 | TGTGCCCGTTACACTAGCGAAGATGAGCAGTTCTTC | CARYTSEDEQFF
16 | TRBJ2-7 | TRBD2 | . | TRBV5-4 | TGTACCAGCAGCTTGTTAAGGACTAGCGGGGGTTACGAGCAGTACTTC | CTSSLLRTSGGYEQYF
17 | TRBJ2-1 | TRBD1 | . | TRBV5-6 | TGTGCCAGCAGCTTGGTGATTAGTGGGACAGGGGGCAGGGAGCAGTTCTTC | CASSLVISGTGGREQFF
14 | TRBJ1-6 | TRBD1 | . | TRBV6-5 | TGTGCCAGCAGGGAGACAGGGGGCGGGTCACCCCTCCACTTT | CASRETGGGSPLHF
15 | TRBJ2-1 | TRBD1 | once | TRBV7-7 | TGTGCCAGCAGCTTAGAACAGGGGGCCTACAATGAGCAGTTCTTC | CASSLEQGAYNEQFF
16 | TRBJ1-2 | TRBD1 | . | TRBV6-5 | TGTGCCAGCAGTTATGGGACAGGGTTTGACGTCTATGGCTACACCTTC | CASSYGTGFDVYGYTF
15 | TRBJ2-5 | TRBD2 | . | TRBV5-1 | TGCGCCAGCAGCTCCTTAACGGGGGGTATAGAGACCCAGTACTTC | CASSSLTGGIETQYF
14 | TRBJ1-1 | TRBD1 | . | TRBV4-1 | TGCGCCAGCAGCCAAGAACAGGGGGACACTGAAGCTTTCTTT | CASSQEQGDTEAFF
14 | TRBJ1-4 | . | . | TRBV9 | TGTGCCAGCAGCGTAACTCCAGGGGAGGAAAAACTGTTTTTT | CASSVTPGEEKLFF
14 | TRBJ2-7 | TRBD1 | . | TRBV5-1 | TGCGCCAGCAGCATATGGACAGGACCTTCGGAGCAGTACTTC | CASSIWTGPSEQYF
11 | TRBJ2-2 | . | few | TRBV20-1 | TGCAGTGCTAGGAGGACCGGGGAGCTGTTTTTT | CSARRTGELFF
12 | TRBJ1-1 | . | . | TRBV25-1 | TGTGCCAGCAGTGGACGGGATGCTGAAGCTTTCTTT | CASSGRDAEAFF
12 | TRBJ1-1 | . | . | TRBV2 | TGTGCCAGCACCAGGGAGAACACTGAAGCTTTCTTT | CASTRENTEAFF
16 | TRBJ1-4 | TRBD1 | few | TRBV4-2 | TGTGCCAGCAGCCAGGCCGCGGACAGGAGGGGAGAAAAACTGTTTTTT | CASSQAADRRGEKLFF
13 | TRBJ1-5 | . | . | TRBV6-1 | TGTGCCACCAGGGGCGTCAACAATCAGCCCCAGCATTTT | CATRGVNNQPQHF
12 | TRBJ2-2 | . | . | TRBV29-1 | TGCAGCGTTGACGGCGGTCCCGGGGAGCTGTTTTTT | CSVDGGPGELFF
15 | TRBJ1-3 | . | . | TRBV4-3 | TGCGCCAGCAGCCTTTCCACAGGGACAGGAAACACCATATATTTT | CASSLSTGTGNTIYF
11 | TRBJ1-1 | . | . | TRBV6-5 | TGTGCCAGCAGTAAAGGGGTCGAAGCTTTCTTT | CASSKGVEAFF
16 | TRBJ1-6 | . | . | TRBV7-9 | TGTGCCAGCAGCCGATTCTTGGAGGCTATTAATCCACCCCTCCACTTT | CASSRFLEAINPPLHF
17 | TRBJ2-1 | TRBD1 | . | TRBV2 | TGTGCCAGCAGGGCGAAGAGGGGGCCGAGCTCCTACAATGAGCAGTTCTTC | CASRAKRGPSSYNEQFF
15 | TRBJ1-2 | . | . | TRBV27 | TGTGCCAGCAGCTCTCCGGACACCCTGTCCAATGGCTACACCTTC | CASSSPDTLSNGYTF
14 | TRBJ2-1 | TRBD2 | once | TRBV2 | TGTGCCAGCAGCCTAGCGGGTGGGGACAATGAGCAGTTCTTC | CASSLAGGDNEQFF
17 | TRBJ2-1 | TRBD2 | once | TRBV9 | TGTGCCAGCAGCCAGGCGCTAGCGGGGGGCCTCTACAATGAGCAGTTCTTC | CASSQALAGGLYNEQFF
14 | TRBJ2-7 | . | . | TRBV27 | TGTGCCAGCAGTAGGCAGGGGCAATACTACGAGCAGTACTTC | CASSRQGQYYEQYF
13 | TRBJ2-5 | . | once | TRBV28 | TGTGCCAGCAGTCAGGCAGCAGAAGAGACCCAGTACTTC | CASSQAAEETQYF